The 17 T cell receptor beta chains listed next were all sequenced from one sample in a study of shared clonotypes between healthy human individuals. The table came from immunoSEQ multiplex PCR; TCRdb's copy has only in-frame clones and leaves some out. The table includes approximately 2.5 million clones, 85% to 95% detected once. The sequencing sample was made of naive CD4+ T cells sorted from blood. The subset is: CD45RA+ positively selected. The receptors were sampled from a man aged 18 to 29 in good health.

This clone has a single count. This chain connects TRBV10-3 to TRBJ2-1; 14 positions match TRBD2. The CDR3 is 16 amino acids. V was pared by 6 bases and J by 2 bases, with 3 bases of the junction left unmatched. CDR1 ENHRY and CDR2 SYGVKD come from the germline V gene. The CDR3 region has the DNA TGTGCCATCAGGGGACTAGCGGGAGAAACCTACAATGAGCAGTTCTTC. It yields the protein CAIRGLAGETYNEQFF.

The chain has TRBV9 and TRBJ2-3; 13 nucleotides agree with TRBD2. The J segment lost 2 bases and the V segment lost 0 bases, leaving 6 bases of the junction unmatched. The CDR3 is 18 residues long. CDR1 and CDR2 from the germline V gene are SGDLS and YYNGEE. The CDR3 loop is CASSVGMTSGGHTDTQYF. The DNA for the CDR3 is TGTGCCAGCAGCGTAGGGATGACTAGCGGGGGGCACACAGATACGCAGTATTTT.

The genes are TRBV5-5 and TRBJ2-7, with D hard to call. The CDR3 has 13 amino acids. The ends were cut back, 2 bases at V and 2 bases at J, with 8 bases in the middle. The germline V gene encodes CDR1 SGHKS and CDR2 YYEKEE (reference sequence). CDR3 DNA sequence: TGTGCCAGCAGCTTAGGGCTCACCTACGAGCAGTACTTC. This sequence encodes CASSLGLTYEQYF.

The genes are TRBV10-1 and TRBJ1-1; possible D gene TRBD1, 5 bases. Germline-derived CDR1 and CDR2 are WNHNN and SYGVQD (reference sequence). The V end was cut by 3 bases, the J end by 1 base, with 9 bases between. The CDR3 runs to 14 residues. The CDR3 here is CASSDGAANTEAFF. CDR3 nucleotides: TGCGCCAGCAGTGATGGGGCAGCGAACACTGAAGCTTTCTTT.

This clone was counted a single time. The sample has other DNA sequences that encode this CDR3 too. The chain links TRBV6-5 to TRBJ1-5; tentatively, D is TRBD1 (5 bases). CDR3 size: 13 residues. Germline-derived CDR1 and CDR2 are MNHEY and SVGAGI. Trimming shortened V by 6 bases and J by 2 bases, and 8 bases separated the two germline ends. Here the CDR3 reads CASSRDGNQPQHF. In DNA form, the CDR3 reads TGTGCCAGCAGCCGGGACGGCAATCAGCCCCAGCATTTT.

This clone was seen a single time. This sequence joins TRBV5-1 and TRBJ2-2, with 7 nucleotides matching TRBD2. This CDR3 has 16 amino acids. Germline assignment: CDR1 SGHRS and CDR2 YFSETQ. The J segment lost 1 base and the V segment lost 4 bases, leaving 7 bases of the junction unmatched. CDR3 coding DNA: TGCGCCAGCAGCGTTCCCCGCGGGAGGAACACCGGGGAGCTGTTTTTT. Translated, it gives CASSVPRGRNTGELFF.

For the CDR3, the DNA is TGTGCCAGCAGCGGGATCCGGGACAGGGCGCACGAGCAGTACTTC. This translates into CASSGIRDRAHEQYF. V and J are TRBV6-4 and TRBJ2-7; 9 bases are a match to TRBD1. V was pared by 6 bases and J by 5 bases, with 11 bases of the junction left unmatched. Germline V gene sequence: CDR1 MRHNA, CDR2 SNTAGT. CDR3 length: 15 amino acids.

This clone has just one count. V is TRBV27 and J is TRBJ2-3; D ambiguous. The CDR3 loop spans 15 amino acids. The germline gives CDR1 MNHEY, CDR2 SMNVEV (reference sequence). Trimming took off 3 bases at V and 0 bases at J, with 10 bases between the two ends. CDR3 DNA sequence: TGTGCCAGCAGTTTTCGGGTGATGAGCACAGATACGCAGTATTTT. It specifies CASSFRVMSTDTQYF.

The rearrangement joins TRBV25-1 to TRBJ1-2; D gene unclear. This CDR3 region has 14 residues. The germline V gene has CDR1 MGHDK and CDR2 SYGVNS. The germline V and J ends were trimmed by 4 bases and 3 bases, with 12 bases remaining between them. The CDR3 region is CASSVGGRDYGYTF. The DNA for the CDR3 is TGTGCCAGCAGTGTTGGTGGCAGAGACTATGGCTACACCTTC.

CDR3: CASSLTARNYYGYTF. CDR3 DNA sequence: TGTGCCAGCTCACTTACGGCACGGAATTACTATGGCTACACCTTC. This rearrangement joins TRBV18 to TRBJ1-2; no clear D. V was trimmed by 4 bases and J by 3 bases, leaving 15 bases between them. Germline loops: CDR1 KGHSH, CDR2 LQKENI. The length of the CDR3 is 15 residues.

This clone was detected once. The chain joins TRBV9 to TRBJ2-2; 8 bases map to TRBD2. This CDR3 spans 17 amino acids. CDR1 and CDR2 from the germline V gene are SGDLS and YYNGEE. V lost 2 bases and J lost 0; bases outside the gene matches: 6. CDR3 in DNA: TGTGCCAGCAGCGTCGTGGGCGGGGGGACGAACACCGGGGAGCTGTTTTTT. Translated: CASSVVGGGTNTGELFF.

This chain links TRBV28 with TRBJ2-5; D gene uncertain. Near its end, the DNA agrees better with TRBJ2-7, so the J call may be wrong. In germline, CDR1 is MDHEN, CDR2 SYDVKM. The CDR3 covers 13 residues. CDR3 amino acids: CASRLPGVHEQYF. The CDR3 DNA is TGTGCCAGCAGACTTCCTGGGGTACACGAGCAGTACTTC.

This clone is a singleton in its sample. This chain connects TRBV7-2 to TRBJ1-1; D gene ambiguous. The CDR3 runs to 12 residues. Germline loops: CDR1 SGHTA, CDR2 FQGNSA. V was shortened by 5 bases and J by 2 bases, with 6 bases between the two germline ends. The CDR3 spells CASSPLNTEAFF. CDR3 nucleotides: TGTGCCAGCAGCCCCTTAAACACTGAAGCTTTCTTT.

This chain connects TRBV28 to TRBJ2-7; 8 nucleotides align to TRBD1. The CDR3 loop spans 14 amino acids. Unmatched junction bases numbered 7, after V lost 6 bases and J lost 3 bases. The germline gives CDR1 MDHEN, CDR2 SYDVKM. The CDR3 spells CASSWDRFNYEQYF. DNA for the CDR3: TGTGCCAGCAGCTGGGACAGGTTCAACTACGAGCAGTACTTC.

This clone was seen once. The V and J genes are TRBV28 and TRBJ2-3; 7 bases are shared with TRBD2. Germline CDR1 and CDR2: MDHEN and SYDVKM. The V segment lost 11 bases and the J segment 2 bases; nucleotides outside the gene matches: 13. CDR3 size: 15 residues. The CDR3 sequence: CAGGRGSGDTDTQYF. The DNA for the CDR3 is TGTGCCGGAGGGCGGGGGAGCGGGGACACAGATACGCAGTATTTT.

This clone was counted once. This chain links TRBV7-2 with TRBJ1-5, with 8 nucleotides matching TRBD1. CDR3 length: 15 amino acids. V dropped 5 bases and J dropped 6; count of bases not matched to a gene: 9. From germline, CDR1 is SGHTA and CDR2 FQGNSA. The DNA for the CDR3 is TGTGCCAGCAGCACCTACCAGGGGGCCGGTCAGCCCCAGCATTTT. As protein: CASSTYQGAGQPQHF.

The V gene is TRBV10-3, the J gene TRBJ2-7; unclear D gene. Germline CDR1 ENHRY, CDR2 SYGVKD. The CDR3 totals 12 residues. Trimming took off 9 bases at V and 2 bases at J, with 11 bases between the two ends. The CDR3 is CAIRIGTYEQYF. The CDR3 coding sequence is TGTGCCATTCGGATTGGGACCTACGAGCAGTACTTC.